The 25 T cell receptor beta chains given below trace back to one sample, sequenced in a study of shared clonotypes between healthy human individuals. CD8 cells classed as naive were CD45RO-negative and positively selected for CCR7, excluding terminally differentiated effector memory CD45RA+ cells. Measured with immunoSEQ multiplex PCR; TCRdb has only the in-frame clones, and not every one. This table has around 1,900,000 clones, 93% appearing once. The sequencing sample was made of naive CD8+ T cells from PBMCs. The receptors were sampled from a man aged 18 to 30 in good health. Some clones in this sample may be carry-over from other donors' samples.

The V and J genes are TRBV13 and TRBJ1-1; no firm D call. Germline CDR1 reads PRHDT; CDR2 reads FYEKMQ (reference sequence). V lost 4 bases, J lost 7 bases, and 10 bases lay in between. The CDR3 covers 12 residues. The CDR3 region is CASSSGLLEAFF. DNA for the CDR3: TGTGCCAGCAGCTCCGGACTCCTTGAAGCTTTCTTT. Filled out from reference TRBV13 and TRBJ1-1, the complete variable domain reads AAGVIQSPRHLIKEKRETATLKCYPIPRHDTVYWYQQGPGQDPQFLISFYEKMQSDKGSIPDRFSAQQFSDYHSELNMSSLELGDSALYFCASSSGLLEAFFGQGTRLTVV.

This chain joins TRBV13 and TRBJ2-2, with 7 bases lining up with TRBD2. The CDR3 runs to 18 residues. Germline-derived CDR1 and CDR2 are PRHDT and FYEKMQ (reference sequence). The V and J ends lost 0 bases and 6 bases, in that order; junction bases with no gene match: 13. CDR3 in amino acids: CASSLGRGGGRASGELFF. The DNA for the CDR3 is TGTGCCAGCAGCTTAGGCCGAGGAGGAGGGAGGGCGTCCGGGGAGCTGTTTTTT.

Note on this clone: Distinct nucleotide sequences in the sample also encode this CDR3. Here the CDR3 DNA reads TGTGCCAGCAGTTTGGGGACTGTGAATGAGCAGTTCTTC. Residues: CASSLGTVNEQFF. This rearrangement joins TRBV27 to TRBJ2-1; TRBD2 is a possible D gene (6 bases). Germline V lookup: CDR1 MNHEY, CDR2 SMNVEV (reference sequence). Between the trimmed V and J ends, which lost 3 bases and 7 bases, there was a span of 10 bases. The CDR3 totals 13 residues.

V is TRBV11-2 and J is TRBJ2-7; D is unclear. CDR3 length: 14 amino acids. The ends were cut back, 3 bases at V and 6 bases at J, with 15 bases in the middle. From germline, CDR1 is SGHAT and CDR2 FQNNGV. The CDR3 nucleotides read TGTGCCAGCAGCTTCTACTCGACAACTGCCGAGCAGTACTTC. Protein: CASSFYSTTAEQYF.

V usage is TRBV27 and J usage is TRBJ2-1; possible D gene TRBD2, 6 bases. The CDR3 has 18 amino acids. V gave up 5 bases and J gave up 2 bases, with 22 bases separating them. The germline V gene encodes CDR1 MNHEY and CDR2 SMNVEV (reference sequence). The DNA of the CDR3 is TGTGCCAGCAGTCGGTGGGACTTAAAGGGGCCCACCTACAATGAGCAGTTCTTC. It yields the protein CASSRWDLKGPTYNEQFF.

The chain has TRBV27 and TRBJ2-6; D is perhaps TRBD1 (7 bases). There are 14 residues in the CDR3. Per the germline V gene, CDR1 is MNHEY and CDR2 is SMNVEV (reference sequence). V was trimmed by 7 bases and J by 3 bases, leaving 10 bases between them. The CDR3 sequence is CASTGGLGANVLTF. The CDR3 coding sequence is TGTGCCAGCACAGGGGGGCTTGGGGCCAACGTCCTGACTTTC.

The rearrangement uses TRBV6-5 and TRBJ2-2; possibly TRBD2 for D (6 bases). The CDR3 length is 14 residues. Trimming took off 5 bases at V and 3 bases at J, with 10 bases between the two ends. The germline CDR1 and CDR2 sequences are MNHEY and SVGAGI. The CDR3 is CASSISGYTGELFF. The DNA of the CDR3 is TGTGCCAGCAGTATAAGCGGGTACACCGGGGAGCTGTTTTTT.

The rearrangement links TRBV19 to TRBJ1-1; 7 bases are a match to TRBD1. The junction had 8 bases not matched to a gene; V was cut back by 4 bases and J by 6 bases. CDR3 length: 14 residues. Looked up from germline, CDR1 is LNHDA and CDR2 is SQIVND (reference sequence). This CDR3 reads CASSTRTGRPEAFF. The DNA for the CDR3 is TGTGCCAGTAGTACCCGGACAGGTAGGCCTGAAGCTTTCTTT.

As for this clone: Additional DNA sequences in this sample encode the identical CDR3. The chain joins TRBV7-3 to TRBJ1-1; no definite D call. The ends were cut back, 3 bases at V and 1 base at J, with 6 bases in the middle. CDR3 length: 13 amino acids. Germline values: CDR1 SGHTA, CDR2 FQGTGA. The CDR3: CASSFGGNTEAFF. The DNA of the CDR3 is TGTGCCAGCAGCTTTGGTGGGAACACTGAAGCTTTCTTT.

The rearrangement links TRBV5-4 to TRBJ1-1; a weak D match, TRBD1 (5 bases). The CDR3 contains 17 residues. Trimming cost V 1 base and J 0 bases, with 16 bases left between them. Per the germline V gene, CDR1 is SGHNT and CDR2 is YYREEE (reference sequence). CDR3 in DNA: TGTGCCAGCAGCTTGCCAGGCCCCGGGGGGATGAACACTGAAGCTTTCTTT. This translates into CASSLPGPGGMNTEAFF.

This clone was seen only a few times. The rearrangement uses TRBV7-3 and TRBJ1-1; unclear D gene. This CDR3 has 14 amino acids. CDR1 SGHTA and CDR2 FQGTGA come from the germline V gene. V was cut by 1 base and J by 1 base, with 7 bases left in between. The CDR3 coding sequence is TGTGCCAGCAGCTTAAGGGCGGGGAACACTGAAGCTTTCTTT. Translation: CASSLRAGNTEAFF. The whole variable domain, remainder taken from reference TRBV7-3 and TRBJ1-1, is GAGVSQTPSNKVTEKGKYVELRCDPISGHTALYWYRQSLGQGPEFLIYFQGTGAADDSGLPNDRFFAVRPEGSVSTLKIQRTERGDSAVYLCASSLRAGNTEAFFGQGTRLTVV.

The genes are TRBV7-9 and TRBJ1-4, with D hard to call. The CDR3 length is 17 residues. Trimming took off 6 bases at V and 3 bases at J, with 20 bases between the two ends. CDR1 is SEHNR and CDR2 is FQNEAQ in the germline V gene (reference sequence). The CDR3 loop is CASSFPETGGPNEKLFF. The CDR3 nucleotides read TGTGCCAGCAGTTTTCCGGAGACGGGTGGGCCTAATGAAAAACTGTTTTTT.

V gene TRBV4-1 combines with J gene TRBJ2-3, with TRBD2 matching 9 bases. The CDR3 totals 15 residues. With 0 bases clipped from V and 4 bases from J, the junction kept 2 bases outside the gene matches. Germline loops: CDR1 MGHRA, CDR2 YSYEKL. The chain's CDR3 is CASSQEKREADTQYF. In DNA, the CDR3 is TGCGCCAGCAGCCAAGAGAAGCGGGAGGCAGATACGCAGTATTTT.

This chain links TRBV4-2 with TRBJ1-5; no clear D gene. Germline-derived CDR1 and CDR2 are LGHNA and YNFKEQ. With 1 base removed from V and 5 bases from J, the gap between germline ends came to 9 bases. The CDR3 extends over 14 amino acids. The CDR3 DNA sequence: TGTGCCAGCAGCCAAGGGGTGGGCGATCAGCCCCAGCATTTT. Amino acids: CASSQGVGDQPQHF.

This clone was found once. The chain is built from TRBV4-3 and TRBJ2-6, with D perhaps TRBD1 (5 bases). The CDR3 covers 18 residues. The V and J ends lost 0 bases and 9 bases respectively, with 21 bases between them. Germline lookup yields CDR1 LGHNA and CDR2 YSLEER. Here the CDR3 DNA reads TGCGCCAGCAGCCAAGATGGTACCAGGGTGGAATTAGGCAACGTCCTGACTTTC. As protein: CASSQDGTRVELGNVLTF.

This clone has just one count. The V gene is TRBV2, the J gene TRBJ2-1, with 9 bases identical to TRBD2. The CDR3 runs to 16 residues. From germline, CDR1 is SNHLY and CDR2 FYNNEI. V lost 2 bases and J lost 5; bases outside the gene matches: 7. CDR3 nucleotide sequence: TGTGCCAGCAGTGAATCTCCTAGCGGGATCAACAATGAGCAGTTCTTC. Amino acids: CASSESPSGINNEQFF.

V usage is TRBV28 and J usage is TRBJ1-2; D ambiguous. Germline CDR1 is MDHEN and CDR2 is SYDVKM. The ends were cut back, 5 bases at V and 2 bases at J, with 12 bases in the middle. The CDR3 totals 14 residues. CDR3 sequence (DNA): TGTGCCAGCAGTCCCCGACACCTCAACTATGGCTACACCTTC. It yields the protein CASSPRHLNYGYTF.

This rearrangement joins TRBV27 to TRBJ2-1; perhaps TRBD1 as D (5 bases). Trimming left V 3 bases short and J 3 bases short, with 15 bases between. CDR3 length: 16 amino acids. Germline V CDR1 and CDR2: MNHEY, SMNVEV (reference sequence). In DNA form, the CDR3 reads TGTGCCAGCAGTTTCTTATCTCCGACAGTCTACAATGAGCAGTTCTTC. It translates to CASSFLSPTVYNEQFF.

This clone is a singleton in its sample. This rearrangement joins TRBV28 to TRBJ2-5; 7 bases fit TRBD2. The J call may be wrong; the DNA end is better matched by TRBJ2-7. The germline gives CDR1 MDHEN, CDR2 SYDVKM. This CDR3 comprises 13 residues. CDR3 nucleotide sequence: TGTGCCAGCAGTGTGACTAGCTACTACGAGCAGTACTTC. Its protein product is CASSVTSYYEQYF.

The CDR3 region is CASSPGGQWEETQYF. The CDR3 region has the DNA TGTGCCAGCAGTCCAGGGGGACAGTGGGAAGAGACCCAGTACTTC. The chain carries TRBV28 and TRBJ2-5, with 7 bases matching TRBD1. This CDR3 spans 15 amino acids. CDR1 MDHEN and CDR2 SYDVKM come from the germline V gene. V lost 5 bases and J lost 3; bases outside the gene matches: 9.

The CDR3 DNA follows: TGCAGCGTTGAAGATCTGGGCTCCACTGAAGCTTTCTTT. Amino acid sequence: CSVEDLGSTEAFF. The rearrangement uses TRBV29-1 and TRBJ1-1; D is unresolved. The CDR3 totals 13 residues. Germline V CDR1 and CDR2: SQVTM, ANQGSEA. V dropped 0 bases and J dropped 4 bases, with 9 bases sitting between them.

This chain joins TRBV28 and TRBJ1-2, with D maybe TRBD1 (5 bases). V was trimmed by 4 bases and J by 0 bases, leaving 15 bases between them. The CDR3 sequence is 16 residues long. The V gene's germline CDR1 is MDHEN and CDR2 SYDVKM. CDR3 amino acids: CASSYRKTLANYGYTF. The CDR3 nucleotides read TGTGCCAGCAGTTACAGGAAGACACTAGCTAACTATGGCTACACCTTC.

The genes are TRBV11-2 and TRBJ2-7; D possibly matches TRBD1 or TRBD2 (5 bases each). Trimming shortened V by 1 base and J by 6 bases, and 13 bases separated the two germline ends. In germline, CDR1 is SGHAT, CDR2 FQNNGV. There are 14 residues in the CDR3. The CDR3 DNA sequence: TGTGCCAGCAGCTTAGGTTTTCCGGGGCCCGAGCAGTACTTC. Amino acids: CASSLGFPGPEQYF.

J is TRBJ2-7 and V is TRBV2; D gene ambiguous. CDR3 size: 12 residues. Trimming removed 4 bases at V and 4 bases at J, with 8 bases between. Per the germline V gene, CDR1 is SNHLY and CDR2 is FYNNEI. The CDR3 protein is CASSAPIYEQYF. The CDR3 nucleotides read TGTGCCAGCAGTGCCCCAATTTACGAGCAGTACTTC.

This chain connects TRBV5-6 to TRBJ2-1, with D uncertain. This CDR3 contains 19 residues. In germline, CDR1 is SGHDT, CDR2 YYEEEE. V lost 1 base and J 2 bases, leaving 22 bases between the germline ends. CDR3 region: CASSLKDPLAPSAYNEQFF. As DNA, the CDR3 is TGTGCCAGCAGCTTGAAGGACCCGTTAGCACCTTCCGCCTACAATGAGCAGTTCTTC.